The 15 T cell receptor beta chains given below trace back to one sample, sequenced in a study of response to subunit inactivated influenza vaccine. TCRdb independently ran MiXCR on the RT-PCR reads; one entry per CDR3 protein. The repertoire holds under 550,000 distinct CDR3 sequences, with about 7.2% as singletons. Source: PBMCs from blood, taken less than 30 months after vaccination. Receptors were obtained from a man in his fifties or sixties who received an inactivated influenza vaccine.

This clonotype appeared many times. This chain uses TRBV7-6 with TRBJ1-1; D not resolved. Germline V gene sequence: CDR1 SGHVS, CDR2 FNYEAQ. Trimming pared 7 bases from V and 1 base from J, leaving 16 bases between. The CDR3 runs 15 residues. The CDR3, as DNA: TGTGCCAGCACCCAGCTTACGTTACCGAACACTGAAGCTTTCTTT. Its protein is CASTQLTLPNTEAFF.

In this sample, this clonotype turned up a few times. The rearrangement links TRBV3-1 to TRBJ2-6, with D possibly matching TRBD1 (7 bases). CDR1 is LGHDT and CDR2 is YNNKEL in the germline V gene (reference sequence). Trimming stripped 6 bases from V and 8 bases from J, with 11 bases between. The CDR3 covers 13 residues. The chain's CDR3 is CASRAGGTNVLTF. CDR3 coding DNA: TGTGCCAGCAGGGCAGGGGGGACCAACGTCCTGACTTTC.

The rearrangement joins TRBV3-1 to TRBJ2-1; a possible D gene is TRBD2 (6 bases). This CDR3 region has 14 residues. Trimming left V 6 bases short and J 1 base short, with 10 bases between. Germline-derived CDR1 and CDR2 are LGHDT and YNNKEL (reference sequence). CDR3 sequence reads: CASSGSGSYNEQFF. CDR3 nucleotide sequence: TGTGCCAGCAGTGGAAGCGGGTCCTACAATGAGCAGTTCTTC.

The CDR3, as DNA: TGTGCCAGCACATCGACAGGGGACTTTTACAATGAGCAGTTCTTC. It encodes CASTSTGDFYNEQFF. V gene TRBV2 combines with J gene TRBJ2-1; 8 nucleotides line up with TRBD1. This CDR3 has 15 amino acids. V lost 7 bases and J lost 4; bases outside the gene matches: 9. Germline V gene sequence: CDR1 SNHLY, CDR2 FYNNEI. Together with reference TRBV2 and TRBJ2-1, the CDR3 gives the full variable domain: EPEVTQTPSHQVTQMGQEVILRCVPISNHLYFYWYRQILGQKVEFLVSFYNNEISEKSEIFDDQFSVERPDGSNFTLKIRSTKLEDSAMYFCASTSTGDFYNEQFFGPGTRLTVL.

This clonotype was recorded a few times. The chain has TRBV5-1 and TRBJ1-2, with D possibly TRBD1 on 5 matching bases. The V end lost 5 bases, the J end lost 2 bases, and 16 bases lay between the germline ends. The CDR3 is 15 residues long. Per germline, CDR1 SGHRS and CDR2 YFSETQ. The CDR3 spells CASRNRDVLNYGYTF. CDR3 sequence (DNA): TGCGCCAGCAGAAACCGGGACGTACTCAACTATGGCTACACCTTC.

This clonotype was observed a few times. The V call is TRBV3-1, the J call TRBJ2-5; D uncertain. V was pared by 1 base and J by 5 bases, with 11 bases between. This CDR3 has 14 residues. The germline CDR1 and CDR2 sequences are LGHDT and YNNKEL (reference sequence). The CDR3 DNA follows: TGTGCCAGCAGCCAAGGCAAGGGATGGGAGACCCAGTACTTC. It translates to CASSQGKGWETQYF.

Ten or more counts support this clonotype. The CDR3 DNA follows: TGTGCCAGCAGCGGAGCCCTAGCGGGAGGCCCCCGAGGCCCCTACAATGAGCAGTTCTTC. It translates to CASSGALAGGPRGPYNEQFF. The chain employs TRBV5-6 and TRBJ2-1, with TRBD2 matching 11 bases. The V gene end was trimmed by 4 bases and the J gene end by 2 bases; junction bases not matched to a gene: 17. Germline-derived CDR1 and CDR2 are SGHDT and YYEEEE. The CDR3 covers 20 residues. Full variable domain (missing parts from reference TRBV5-6 and TRBJ2-1): DAGVTQSPTHLIKTRGQQVTLRCSPKSGHDTVSWYQQALGQGPQFIFQYYEEEERQRGNFPDRFSGHQFPNYSSELNVNALLLGDSALYLCASSGALAGGPRGPYNEQFFGPGTRLTVL.

This clonotype was counted a few times. The chain joins TRBV5-1 to TRBJ2-3; D might be TRBD1 or TRBD2, each matching 6 bases. With 0 bases removed from V and 2 bases from J, the gap between germline ends came to 16 bases. The CDR3 consists of 17 residues. The germline CDR1 and CDR2 sequences are SGHRS and YFSETQ. The CDR3 sequence: CASSLGAGGGYTDTQYF. The DNA for the CDR3 is TGCGCCAGCAGCTTGGGGGCCGGGGGCGGTTACACAGATACGCAGTATTTT.

This chain joins TRBV10-3 and TRBJ1-1, with TRBD1 as a possible D gene (6 bases). The CDR3 spans 13 residues. In germline, CDR1 is ENHRY, CDR2 SYGVKD. Trimming removed 0 bases from V and 8 bases from J, with 10 bases in between. The CDR3, as DNA: TGTGCCATCAGTGAGTCAAGGGGGGTCGAAGCTTTCTTT. Amino acids: CAISESRGVEAFF.

This chain uses TRBV20-1 with TRBJ1-2; no firm D call. With 7 bases removed from V and 7 bases from J, the gap between germline ends came to 13 bases. Germline CDR1 DFQATT, CDR2 SNEGSKA (reference sequence). The CDR3 is 11 amino acids. The CDR3 is CSVQEEGGYTF. CDR3 nucleotide sequence: TGCAGTGTCCAGGAGGAGGGTGGCTACACCTTC.

Comment on this clonotype: Given a much more abundant clone one base away, this may be a read error. J is TRBJ1-2 and V is TRBV20-1; possible D gene TRBD1, 5 bases. The CDR3 length is 13 residues. CDR1 and CDR2 (germline): DFQATT, SNEGSKA (reference sequence). Trimming pared 6 bases from V and 0 bases from J, leaving 11 bases between. CDR3 sequence (DNA): TGCAGTGCCGAGGACACGGCTAACTATGGCTACACCTTC. It encodes CSAEDTANYGYTF.

This clonotype was observed many times. The chain has TRBV4-1 and TRBJ2-5; TRBD2 aligns across 8 bases. V shed 6 bases, J shed 2 bases, and the junction held 5 bases outside the gene matches. Looked up from germline, CDR1 is MGHRA and CDR2 is YSYEKL. The CDR3 extends over 14 amino acids. CDR3 residues: CASSPSGGQETQYF. CDR3 nucleotide sequence: TGCGCCAGCAGTCCGTCGGGGGGGCAAGAGACCCAGTACTTC.

This clonotype was seen more than once but under ten times. The chain is built from TRBV5-1 and TRBJ2-3; 7 bases align to TRBD1. This CDR3 is 17 amino acids long. Trimming at V came to 4 bases and at J to 2 bases, leaving 13 bases not matched to a gene. Per germline, CDR1 SGHRS and CDR2 YFSETQ. CDR3: CASSPRSTGAPTDTQYF. The CDR3 DNA is TGCGCCAGCAGCCCGCGCAGCACAGGGGCTCCCACAGATACGCAGTATTTT.

CDR3 DNA: TGTGCCAGCAGCGCGCTGTACACAACCCTTAAGAACAATGAGCAGTTCTTC. This codes for CASSALYTTLKNNEQFF. The chain combines TRBV27 with TRBJ2-1; D is unresolved. This CDR3 is built from 17 residues. The V gene lost 6 bases and the J gene lost 5 bases, with 23 bases spanning the gap. Germline assignment: CDR1 MNHEY and CDR2 SMNVEV (reference sequence).

This chain connects TRBV30 to TRBJ2-3; the D gene is possibly TRBD1 (6 bases). The germline gives CDR1 GTSNPN, CDR2 SVGIG (reference sequence). Deletions cut 0 bases from V and 0 bases from J, with 13 bases between. The CDR3 runs 16 residues. The CDR3 nucleotides read TGTGCCTGGAGTGTTGGGTCAGGGGCTAGCACAGATACGCAGTATTTT. Translation gives CAWSVGSGASTDTQYF.